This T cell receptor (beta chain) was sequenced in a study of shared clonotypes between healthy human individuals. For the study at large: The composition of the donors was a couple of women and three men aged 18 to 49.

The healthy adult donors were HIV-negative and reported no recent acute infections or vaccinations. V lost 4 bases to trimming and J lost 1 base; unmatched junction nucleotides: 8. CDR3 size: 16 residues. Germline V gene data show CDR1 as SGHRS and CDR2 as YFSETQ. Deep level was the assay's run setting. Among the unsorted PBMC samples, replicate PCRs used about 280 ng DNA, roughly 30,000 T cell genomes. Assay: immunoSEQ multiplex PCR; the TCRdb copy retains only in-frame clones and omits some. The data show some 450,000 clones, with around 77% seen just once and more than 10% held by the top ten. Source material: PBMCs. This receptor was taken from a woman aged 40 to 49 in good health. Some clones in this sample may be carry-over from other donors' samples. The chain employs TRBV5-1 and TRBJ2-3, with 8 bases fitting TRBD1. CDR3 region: CASSPQGQAGTDTQYF. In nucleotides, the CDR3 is TGCGCCAGCAGCCCCCAGGGACAGGCGGGCACAGATACGCAGTATTTT.